The clone carrying this T cell receptor beta chain was observed many times. Unique molecular identifiers featured in how the TCRbeta library was prepared. TCRdb re-derived calls from the PCR reads in MiXCR, one entry per CDR3 protein. In the table there are 300,000 to 400,000 distinct CDR3 sequences, about 14% of which are singletons. The data stem from a study of T-cell reconstitution after alpha-beta-depleted transplantation in children. This sequence was found in a human donor who donated a stem cell graft to a child with Fanconi anemia. The sequenced sample was PBMCs, obtained from the stem cell graft.

CDR3 region: CASSPQLGGNQPQHF. The CDR3 DNA reads TGTGCCAGCAGCCCGCAGTTGGGTGGCAATCAGCCCCAGCATTTT. This sequence joins TRBV4-2 and TRBJ1-5; D is ambiguous. The V gene's germline CDR1 is LGHNA and CDR2 YNFKEQ. The V end was cut by 4 bases, the J end by 2 bases, with 12 bases between. The CDR3 extends over 15 amino acids.